This T cell receptor (beta chain) was captured by sequencing in a study of shared clonotypes between healthy human individuals. The table came from immunoSEQ multiplex PCR; TCRdb's copy has only in-frame clones and leaves some out. This sample has about 1.5 million clones, with roughly 95% found just once. The CDR3 loop spans 16 amino acids. CDR1 and CDR2 from the germline V gene are MGHDK and SYGVNS. Trimming took 4 bases from V and 5 from J, leaving 20 bases between them. This TCR was sampled from a man aged 30-40 years in good health. The V gene is TRBV25-1, the J gene TRBJ2-5; weak D call: TRBD2 (7 bases). The source material was naive CD4+ T cells sorted from blood. Noted subset: CD45RA+ positively selected. The CDR3 bases are TGTGCCAGCAGTGTTTCCGGGGGGCGGATTTGGGAGACCCAGTACTTC. Protein sequence: CASSVSGGRIWETQYF.